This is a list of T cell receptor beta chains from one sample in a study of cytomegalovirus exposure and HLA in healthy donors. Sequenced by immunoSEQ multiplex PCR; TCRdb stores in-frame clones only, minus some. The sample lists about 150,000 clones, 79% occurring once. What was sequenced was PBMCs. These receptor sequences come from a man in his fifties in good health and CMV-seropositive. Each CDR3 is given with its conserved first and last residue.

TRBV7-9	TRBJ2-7	CASSLIGLAGDEQYF
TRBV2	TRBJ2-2	CASRASSGRTSGELFF
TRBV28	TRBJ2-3	CASNIRTSGSTDTQYF
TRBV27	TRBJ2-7	CASRRGQGLSYEQYF
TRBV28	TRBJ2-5	CASIASQRTQYF
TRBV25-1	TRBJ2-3	CASSIDQGASDTQYF
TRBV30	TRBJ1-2	CAWSVRQSGYGYTF
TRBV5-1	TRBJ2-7	CASSLGLENEQYF
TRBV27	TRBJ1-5	CASSWGGFTQPQHF
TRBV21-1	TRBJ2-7	CASRQGGPYEQYF
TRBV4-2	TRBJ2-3	CASSHASAGPGADTQYF
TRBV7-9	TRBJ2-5	CSSSLKLFREHSQETQYF
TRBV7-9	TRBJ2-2	CSSSLDTGGELFF
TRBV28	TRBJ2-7	CASKGTSGSYEQYF